Included here is one T cell receptor (beta chain) sequence, with context. Its target is not known. This table comes from immunoSEQ multiplex PCR, and its TCRdb copy is limited to in-frame clones, with some not included. The repertoire includes about a million clones, under 80% of them detected once, and about 1.5% sits in the top ten. Every donor was a Caucasian adult from Nashville, Tennessee. The sample belongs to a study of shared clonotypes between healthy human individuals. The study's findings and limits: Shared clonotypes across all four donors exceeded non-shared ones in generation probability. What limited the represented genetic and exposure-history diversity was the small number of donors.

Trimming cost V 0 bases and J 8 bases; bases outside gene matches: 6. Germline values: CDR1 SGHRS, CDR2 YFSETQ. CDR3 length: 17 residues. Input material: memory CD4+ T cells sorted from blood. Stated subset: CD45RA-negative fraction. The TCR sequence derives from a man aged 18 to 35 in good health. The rearrangement links TRBV5-1 to TRBJ1-6; 12 bases are shared with TRBD1. The CDR3 reads CASSLVGTGGLDSPLHF. CDR3 in DNA: TGCGCCAGCAGCTTGGTCGGGACAGGGGGCTTGGATTCACCCCTCCACTTT.